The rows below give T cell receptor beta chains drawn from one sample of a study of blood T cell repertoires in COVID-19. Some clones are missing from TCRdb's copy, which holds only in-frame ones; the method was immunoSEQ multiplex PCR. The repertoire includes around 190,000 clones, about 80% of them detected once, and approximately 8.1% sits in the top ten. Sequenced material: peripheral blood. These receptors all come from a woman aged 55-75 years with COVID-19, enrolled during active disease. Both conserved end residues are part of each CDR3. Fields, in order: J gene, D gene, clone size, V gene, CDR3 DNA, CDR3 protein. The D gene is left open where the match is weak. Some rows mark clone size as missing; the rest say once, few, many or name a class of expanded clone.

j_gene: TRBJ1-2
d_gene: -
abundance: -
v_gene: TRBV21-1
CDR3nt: TGTGCCAGCAGCTATTATGGCTACACCTTC
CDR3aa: CASSYYGYTF

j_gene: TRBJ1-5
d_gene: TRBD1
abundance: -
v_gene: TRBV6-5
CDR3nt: TGTGCCAGCAGACCTGCAGGGGGATACAATCAGCCCCAGCATTTT
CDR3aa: CASRPAGGYNQPQHF

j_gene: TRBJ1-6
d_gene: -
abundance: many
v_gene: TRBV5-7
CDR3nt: TGTGCCAGCAGCTTGTCTCTATGGGCACTTTATTCACCCCTCCACTTT
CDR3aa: CASSLSLWALYSPLHF

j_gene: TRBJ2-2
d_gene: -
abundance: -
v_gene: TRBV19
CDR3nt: TGTGCCAGTAGTATCGGGAGATGGGGGGGGGAGCTGTTTTTT
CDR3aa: CASSIGRWGGELFF

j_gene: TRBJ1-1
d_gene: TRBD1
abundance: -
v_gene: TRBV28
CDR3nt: TGTGCCAGCAGTTTGGGGACAGGGGGGAACACTGAAGCTTTCTTT
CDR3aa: CASSLGTGGNTEAFF

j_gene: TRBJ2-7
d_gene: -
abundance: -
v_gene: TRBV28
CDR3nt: TGTGCCACCTCCTTAGGGGGGAGGGCAGACGAGCAGTACTTC
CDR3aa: CATSLGGRADEQYF

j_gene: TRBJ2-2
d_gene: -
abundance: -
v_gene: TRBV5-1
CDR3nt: TGCGCCAGCTCCGGGACAACGAACACCGGGGAGCTGTTTTTT
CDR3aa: CASSGTTNTGELFF

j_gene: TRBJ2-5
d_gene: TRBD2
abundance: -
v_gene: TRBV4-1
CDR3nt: TGCGCCAGCAGCCTTAGCGGGGTGATCCAAGAGACCCAGTACTTC
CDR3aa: CASSLSGVIQETQYF

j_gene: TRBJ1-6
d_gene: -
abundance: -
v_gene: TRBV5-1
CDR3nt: TGCGCCAGCAGCACCGGGACACCAAATTCACCCCTCCACTTT
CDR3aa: CASSTGTPNSPLHF

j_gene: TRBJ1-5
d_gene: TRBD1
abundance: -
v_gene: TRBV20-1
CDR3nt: TGCAGTGCTAGTACCAGACAGGGTGACAATCAGCCCCAGCATTTT
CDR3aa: CSASTRQGDNQPQHF

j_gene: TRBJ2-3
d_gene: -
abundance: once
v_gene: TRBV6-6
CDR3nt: TGTGCCAGCAGCCAGCTAGCAAGCACAGATACGCAGTATTTT
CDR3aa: CASSQLASTDTQYF

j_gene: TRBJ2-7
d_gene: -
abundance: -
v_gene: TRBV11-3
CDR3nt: TGTGCCAGCAGCTTAGAGGGGCCCTCCTACGAGCAGTACTTC
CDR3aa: CASSLEGPSYEQYF